Listed below are T cell receptor beta chains from one sample, sequenced in a study of CD8 T cells in Susac syndrome. TCRdb processed the immunoSEQ multiplex PCR reads anew with MiXCR; each CDR3 protein has one entry. Of approximately 100,000 distinct CDR3 sequences listed, approximately 94% are singletons. The sample was CD8+ T cells from PBMCs. The source of these receptors is a human donor with Susac syndrome. CDR3s include the opening cysteine and the closing phenylalanine or tryptophan. The order of the fields is CDR3 DNA, CDR3 protein, J gene, V gene, clone size, D gene. D genes are given only for firm matches. Clone size is not always given. Where it is, it says once, few, many or a class for expanded clones.

cdr3_nt: TGCAGTGCTCATCCCGGGGACAGTGCCTCCTACGAGCAGTACTTC
cdr3_aa: CSAHPGDSASYEQYF
j_call: TRBJ2-7
v_call: TRBV20-1
clone_size: NA
d_call: TRBD1

cdr3_nt: TGTGCCAGCAGAAAAGGGGGGGGGCGAGGAGAGACCCAGTACTTC
cdr3_aa: CASRKGGGRGETQYF
j_call: TRBJ2-5
v_call: TRBV21-1
clone_size: NA
d_call: NA

cdr3_nt: TGCGCCAGCAGCCAATGGGGCGGCTACGAGCAGTACTTC
cdr3_aa: CASSQWGGYEQYF
j_call: TRBJ2-7
v_call: TRBV4-3
clone_size: NA
d_call: NA

cdr3_nt: TGTGCCAGCAGCTTAGCTCTGACTAGCGGGGACTACCAAGAGACCCAGTACTTC
cdr3_aa: CASSLALTSGDYQETQYF
j_call: TRBJ2-5
v_call: TRBV7-2
clone_size: NA
d_call: TRBD2

cdr3_nt: TGTGCCAGCAGCCTAAGTGACGGTCAAGAGACCCAGTACTTC
cdr3_aa: CASSLSDGQETQYF
j_call: TRBJ2-5
v_call: TRBV7-3
clone_size: NA
d_call: NA

cdr3_nt: TGTGCCAGCGGGGGCAGAACTCAGCCCCAGCATTTT
cdr3_aa: CASGGRTQPQHF
j_call: TRBJ1-5
v_call: TRBV9
clone_size: NA
d_call: NA

cdr3_nt: TGCAGTGCTAGAGATCGACTAGCGGGGGGAGGGACCCAGTACTTC
cdr3_aa: CSARDRLAGGGTQYF
j_call: TRBJ2-5
v_call: TRBV20-1
clone_size: NA
d_call: TRBD2

cdr3_nt: TGCAGTGCTAGGCCTAGCGGTTCCTACGAGCAGTACTTC
cdr3_aa: CSARPSGSYEQYF
j_call: TRBJ2-7
v_call: TRBV20-1
clone_size: NA
d_call: TRBD2

cdr3_nt: TGCAGTGCTCGCCGGACAGGGGCGGGCACAGATACGCAGTATTTT
cdr3_aa: CSARRTGAGTDTQYF
j_call: TRBJ2-3
v_call: TRBV20-1
clone_size: NA
d_call: TRBD1

cdr3_nt: TGCAGTGCTAGAGATTCTTACTCGGGGGGCCCTAATGAAAAACTGTTTTTT
cdr3_aa: CSARDSYSGGPNEKLFF
j_call: TRBJ1-4
v_call: TRBV20-1
clone_size: NA
d_call: NA

cdr3_nt: TGTGCCAGCAGGAAGGACCGGACTAGCGAACTTGGGGGTACGCAGTATTTT
cdr3_aa: CASRKDRTSELGGTQYF
j_call: TRBJ2-3
v_call: TRBV7-9
clone_size: NA
d_call: TRBD2

cdr3_nt: TGCAGTGCAAAGGCGGCAGATTCGACTGACTTTAATGAAAAACTGTTTTTT
cdr3_aa: CSAKAADSTDFNEKLFF
j_call: TRBJ1-4
v_call: TRBV20-1
clone_size: NA
d_call: NA

cdr3_nt: TGCAGCGCAAGGACCGGGCCTGACACCGGGGAGCTGTTTTTT
cdr3_aa: CSARTGPDTGELFF
j_call: TRBJ2-2
v_call: TRBV29-1
clone_size: NA
d_call: NA

cdr3_nt: TGTGCCAGCAGCTCCTCCATCGAACGGGACAGGATTTACAATGAGCAGTTCTTC
cdr3_aa: CASSSSIERDRIYNEQFF
j_call: TRBJ2-1
v_call: TRBV7-2
clone_size: once
d_call: TRBD1

cdr3_nt: TGTGCCAGCAGAACAGGGTACTATGGCTACACCTTC
cdr3_aa: CASRTGYYGYTF
j_call: TRBJ1-2
v_call: TRBV9
clone_size: NA
d_call: NA

cdr3_nt: TGTGCCAGCAGTGGGGGGACGATATATGGCTACACCTTC
cdr3_aa: CASSGGTIYGYTF
j_call: TRBJ1-2
v_call: TRBV27
clone_size: NA
d_call: NA

cdr3_nt: TGTGCCAGCAGCGACCTGCCACAGGGGGTCCAAGAGACCCAGTACTTC
cdr3_aa: CASSDLPQGVQETQYF
j_call: TRBJ2-5
v_call: TRBV9
clone_size: NA
d_call: TRBD1

cdr3_nt: TGTGCCAGTAGCAACTCTATCCTCGACAGGGGGTTGTCAGATACGCAGTATTTT
cdr3_aa: CASSNSILDRGLSDTQYF
j_call: TRBJ2-3
v_call: TRBV19
clone_size: NA
d_call: TRBD1

cdr3_nt: TGCAGTGCTAGAGATATCCTAGCGGGGATCTACGAGCAGTACTTC
cdr3_aa: CSARDILAGIYEQYF
j_call: TRBJ2-7
v_call: TRBV20-1
clone_size: NA
d_call: TRBD2

cdr3_nt: TGCGCCAGCAGCTTGGAGGCAGGATGGAACACTGAAGCTTTCTTT
cdr3_aa: CASSLEAGWNTEAFF
j_call: TRBJ1-1
v_call: TRBV5-1
clone_size: NA
d_call: NA

cdr3_nt: TGCGCCAGCAGCCAAGATGGGGACCGCGCGGAGCAGTACTTC
cdr3_aa: CASSQDGDRAEQYF
j_call: TRBJ2-7
v_call: TRBV4-3
clone_size: NA
d_call: NA

cdr3_nt: TGTGCCAGCAGCCAAGAAGTAAAGGGGACAGGCGAAGAGACCCAGTACTTC
cdr3_aa: CASSQEVKGTGEETQYF
j_call: TRBJ2-5
v_call: TRBV3-1
clone_size: NA
d_call: TRBD1

cdr3_nt: TGTGCCAGCAACTACCTAGCGGTACTCAATGAGCAGTTCTTC
cdr3_aa: CASNYLAVLNEQFF
j_call: TRBJ2-1
v_call: TRBV12-3/TRBV12-4
clone_size: NA
d_call: TRBD2

cdr3_nt: TGCGCCAGCAGCCCTCCCAGGGAACTGAACACTGAAGCTTTCTTT
cdr3_aa: CASSPPRELNTEAFF
j_call: TRBJ1-1
v_call: TRBV5-1
clone_size: NA
d_call: NA

cdr3_nt: TGTGCCAGCAGCTGGGGCCGGGGCACTGAAGCTTTCTTT
cdr3_aa: CASSWGRGTEAFF
j_call: TRBJ1-1
v_call: TRBV13
clone_size: NA
d_call: NA

cdr3_nt: TGTGCCAGCAGCCGCCGTCAACGCGATGAGCAGTTCTTC
cdr3_aa: CASSRRQRDEQFF
j_call: TRBJ2-1
v_call: TRBV14
clone_size: NA
d_call: NA

cdr3_nt: TGTGCCAGCAGCGCCCCAGGGGCGGGGGAAACAGATACGCAGTATTTT
cdr3_aa: CASSAPGAGETDTQYF
j_call: TRBJ2-3
v_call: TRBV9
clone_size: NA
d_call: NA

cdr3_nt: TGTGCCAGTCGGCAGGGTGGGGTCGATGAGCAGTTCTTC
cdr3_aa: CASRQGGVDEQFF
j_call: TRBJ2-1
v_call: TRBV19
clone_size: NA
d_call: NA

cdr3_nt: TGCAGTGCTAGAGATACGGCCAGGGGAAGGGTCGAGCAGTACTTC
cdr3_aa: CSARDTARGRVEQYF
j_call: TRBJ2-7
v_call: TRBV20-1
clone_size: NA
d_call: NA

cdr3_nt: TGCAGTGCTAGGAGCGGGGGGGCCGTTACGCAGTATTTT
cdr3_aa: CSARSGGAVTQYF
j_call: TRBJ2-3
v_call: TRBV20-1
clone_size: NA
d_call: TRBD2

cdr3_nt: TGTGCCAGCAGTTTAGGGGGGGATGAGCAGTTCTTC
cdr3_aa: CASSLGGDEQFF
j_call: TRBJ2-1
v_call: TRBV12-3/TRBV12-4
clone_size: few
d_call: NA

cdr3_nt: TGTGCCAGCAGGGGACTAGGACGGGATACGCAGTATTTT
cdr3_aa: CASRGLGRDTQYF
j_call: TRBJ2-3
v_call: TRBV2
clone_size: NA
d_call: TRBD2

cdr3_nt: TGCAGTGCTATTCAAGACATTCAACAAGAGACCCAGTACTTC
cdr3_aa: CSAIQDIQQETQYF
j_call: TRBJ2-5
v_call: TRBV20-1
clone_size: once
d_call: NA